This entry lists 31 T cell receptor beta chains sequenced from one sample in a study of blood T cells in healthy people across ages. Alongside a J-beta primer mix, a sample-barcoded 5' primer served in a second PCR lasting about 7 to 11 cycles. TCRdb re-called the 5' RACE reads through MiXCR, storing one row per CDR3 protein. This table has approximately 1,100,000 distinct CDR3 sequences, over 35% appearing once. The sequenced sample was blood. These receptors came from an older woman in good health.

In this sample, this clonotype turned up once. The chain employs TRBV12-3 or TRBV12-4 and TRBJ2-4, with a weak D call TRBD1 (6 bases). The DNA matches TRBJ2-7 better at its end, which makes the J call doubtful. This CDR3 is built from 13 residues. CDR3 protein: CASSFKTGLEQYF. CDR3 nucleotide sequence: TGTGCCAGCAGTTTTAAGACAGGACTCGAGCAGTACTTC.

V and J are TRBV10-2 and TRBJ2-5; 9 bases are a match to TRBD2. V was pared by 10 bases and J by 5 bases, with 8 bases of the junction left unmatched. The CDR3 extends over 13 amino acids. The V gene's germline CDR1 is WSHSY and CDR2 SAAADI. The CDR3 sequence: CATQRGAGETQYF. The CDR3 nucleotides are TGCGCCACCCAGCGGGGGGCAGGGGAGACCCAGTACTTC.

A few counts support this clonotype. CDR3 bases: TGTGCCAGCGGGACAGTCCCCTACGAGCAGTACTTC. Translating it yields CASGTVPYEQYF. The genes are TRBV3-1 and TRBJ2-7, with 7 bases lining up with TRBD1. The V gene's germline CDR1 is LGHDT and CDR2 YNNKEL (reference sequence). The CDR3 spans 12 residues. V shed 8 bases and J 2 bases; nucleotides not matched to a gene: 3.

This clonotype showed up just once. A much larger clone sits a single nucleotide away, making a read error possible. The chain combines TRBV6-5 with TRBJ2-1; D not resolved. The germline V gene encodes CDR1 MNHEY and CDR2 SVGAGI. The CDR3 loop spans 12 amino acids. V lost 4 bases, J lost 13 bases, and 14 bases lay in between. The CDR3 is CASSSLTGAQFF. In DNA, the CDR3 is TGTGCCAGCAGTTCACTTACTGGCGCACAGTTCTTC.

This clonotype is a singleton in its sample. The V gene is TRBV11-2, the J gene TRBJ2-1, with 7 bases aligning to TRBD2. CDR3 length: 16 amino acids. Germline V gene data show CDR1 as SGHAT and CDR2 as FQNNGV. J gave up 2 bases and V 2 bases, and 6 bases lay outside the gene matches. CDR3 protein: CASSLIQAGAYNEQFF. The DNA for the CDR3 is TGTGCCAGCAGCTTAATTCAGGCGGGGGCCTACAATGAGCAGTTCTTC.

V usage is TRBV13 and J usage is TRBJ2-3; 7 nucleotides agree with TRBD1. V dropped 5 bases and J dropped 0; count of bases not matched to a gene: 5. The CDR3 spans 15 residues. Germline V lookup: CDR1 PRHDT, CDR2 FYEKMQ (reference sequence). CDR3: CASSSRDSSTDTQYF. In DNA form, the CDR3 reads TGTGCCAGCAGCAGCAGGGACAGTAGCACAGATACGCAGTATTTT.

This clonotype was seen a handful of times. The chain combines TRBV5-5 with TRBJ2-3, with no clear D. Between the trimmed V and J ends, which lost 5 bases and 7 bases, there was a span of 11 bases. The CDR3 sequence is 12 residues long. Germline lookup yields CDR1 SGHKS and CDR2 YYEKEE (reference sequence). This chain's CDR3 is CASRETMHTQYF. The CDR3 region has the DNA TGTGCCAGCAGGGAAACAATGCATACGCAGTATTTT.

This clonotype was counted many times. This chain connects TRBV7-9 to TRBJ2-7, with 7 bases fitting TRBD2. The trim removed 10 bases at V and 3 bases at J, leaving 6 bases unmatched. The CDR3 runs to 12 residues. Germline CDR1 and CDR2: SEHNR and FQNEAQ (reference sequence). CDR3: CATQSGDYEQYF. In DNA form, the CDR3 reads TGTGCCACCCAGAGCGGGGACTACGAGCAGTACTTC. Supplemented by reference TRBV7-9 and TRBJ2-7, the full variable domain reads DTGVSQNPRHKITKRGQNVTFRCDPISEHNRLYWYRQTLGQGPEFLTYFQNEAQLEKSRLLSDRFSAERPKGSFSTLEIQRTEQGDSAMYLCATQSGDYEQYFGPGTRLTVT.

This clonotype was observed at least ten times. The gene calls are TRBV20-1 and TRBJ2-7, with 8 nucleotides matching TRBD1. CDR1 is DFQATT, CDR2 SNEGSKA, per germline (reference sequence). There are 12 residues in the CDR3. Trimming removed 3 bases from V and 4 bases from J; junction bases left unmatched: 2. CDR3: CSASDRGYEQYF. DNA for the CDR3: TGCAGTGCTAGCGACAGGGGATACGAGCAGTACTTC.

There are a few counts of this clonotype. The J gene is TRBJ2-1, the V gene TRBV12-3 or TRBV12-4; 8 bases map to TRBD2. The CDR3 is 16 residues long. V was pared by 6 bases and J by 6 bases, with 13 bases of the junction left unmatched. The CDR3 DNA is TGTGCCAGCAGCCCCAATAGCGGGATCGCCATCAATGAGCAGTTCTTC. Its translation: CASSPNSGIAINEQFF.

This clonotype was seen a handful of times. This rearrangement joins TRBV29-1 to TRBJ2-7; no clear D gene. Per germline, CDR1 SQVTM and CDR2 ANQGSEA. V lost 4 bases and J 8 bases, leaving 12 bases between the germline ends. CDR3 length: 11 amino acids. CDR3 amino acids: CSVAGFSKQYF. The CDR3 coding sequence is TGCAGCGTTGCCGGGTTCTCAAAGCAGTACTTC.

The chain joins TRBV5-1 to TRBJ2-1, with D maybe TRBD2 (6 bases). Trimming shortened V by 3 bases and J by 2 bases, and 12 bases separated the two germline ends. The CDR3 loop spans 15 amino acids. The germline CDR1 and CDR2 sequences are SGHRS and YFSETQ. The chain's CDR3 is CASSSSVVTYNEQFF. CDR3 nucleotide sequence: TGCGCCAGCAGCTCTAGCGTAGTAACCTACAATGAGCAGTTCTTC.

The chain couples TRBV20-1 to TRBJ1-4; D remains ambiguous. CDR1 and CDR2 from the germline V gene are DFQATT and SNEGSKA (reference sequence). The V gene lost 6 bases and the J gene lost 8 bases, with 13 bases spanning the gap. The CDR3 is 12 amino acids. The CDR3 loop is CSAWDLKEKLFF. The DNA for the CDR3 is TGCAGTGCCTGGGATCTTAAGGAAAAACTGTTTTTT.

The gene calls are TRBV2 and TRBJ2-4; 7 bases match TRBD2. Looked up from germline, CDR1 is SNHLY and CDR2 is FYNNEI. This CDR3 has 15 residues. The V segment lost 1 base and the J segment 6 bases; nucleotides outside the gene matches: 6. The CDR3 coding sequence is TGTGCCAGCAGTGAAGGAGGCCTAGCGGTAAACATTCAGTACTTC. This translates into CASSEGGLAVNIQYF.

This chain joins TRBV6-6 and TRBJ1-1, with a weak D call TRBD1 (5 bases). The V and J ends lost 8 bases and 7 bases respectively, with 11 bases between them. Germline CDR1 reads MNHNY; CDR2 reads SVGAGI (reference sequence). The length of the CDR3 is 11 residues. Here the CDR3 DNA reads TGTGCCAGCCTGGGGGGGGTTGAAGCTTTCTTT. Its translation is CASLGGVEAFF.

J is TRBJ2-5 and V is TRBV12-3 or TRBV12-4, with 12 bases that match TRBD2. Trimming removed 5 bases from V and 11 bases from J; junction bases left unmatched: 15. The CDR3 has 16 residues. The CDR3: CASSTASGRAINEQYF. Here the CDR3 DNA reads TGTGCCAGCAGTACAGCTAGCGGGAGGGCCATCAATGAGCAGTACTTC.

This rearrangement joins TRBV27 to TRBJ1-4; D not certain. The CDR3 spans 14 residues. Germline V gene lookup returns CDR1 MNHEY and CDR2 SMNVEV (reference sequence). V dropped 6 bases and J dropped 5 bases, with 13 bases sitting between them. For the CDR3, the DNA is TGTGCCAGCAGAGTACAGAGTACCAATGAAAAACTGTTTTTT. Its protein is CASRVQSTNEKLFF.

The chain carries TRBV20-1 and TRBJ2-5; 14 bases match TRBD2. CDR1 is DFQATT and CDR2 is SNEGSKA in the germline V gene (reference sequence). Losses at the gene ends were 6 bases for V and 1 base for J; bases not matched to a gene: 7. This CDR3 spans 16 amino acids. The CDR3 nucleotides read TGCAGTGCGCTACGGACTAGCGGGAGGTCCCAAGAGACCCAGTACTTC. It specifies CSALRTSGRSQETQYF.

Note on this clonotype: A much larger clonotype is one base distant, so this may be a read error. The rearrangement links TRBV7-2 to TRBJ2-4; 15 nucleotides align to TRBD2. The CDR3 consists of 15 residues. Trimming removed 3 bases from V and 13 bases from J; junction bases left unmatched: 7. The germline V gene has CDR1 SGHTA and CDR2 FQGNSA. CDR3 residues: CASSFIAGTSGGQYF. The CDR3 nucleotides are TGTGCCAGCAGCTTTATAGCCGGGACTAGCGGGGGGCAGTACTTC.

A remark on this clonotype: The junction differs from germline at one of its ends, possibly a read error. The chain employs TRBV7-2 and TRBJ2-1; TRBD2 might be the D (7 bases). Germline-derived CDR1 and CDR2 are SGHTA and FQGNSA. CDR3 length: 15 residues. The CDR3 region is CANSLYGGPESEQFF. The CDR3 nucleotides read TGTGCCAACAGCTTATACGGGGGGCCCGAGAGTGAGCAGTTCTTC.

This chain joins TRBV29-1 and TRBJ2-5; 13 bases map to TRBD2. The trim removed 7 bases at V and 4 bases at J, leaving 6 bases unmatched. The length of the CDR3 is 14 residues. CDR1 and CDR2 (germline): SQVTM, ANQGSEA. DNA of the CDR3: TGCAGCGGGAGACTAGCGGGAGGACCAGAGACCCAGTACTTC. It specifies CSGRLAGGPETQYF.

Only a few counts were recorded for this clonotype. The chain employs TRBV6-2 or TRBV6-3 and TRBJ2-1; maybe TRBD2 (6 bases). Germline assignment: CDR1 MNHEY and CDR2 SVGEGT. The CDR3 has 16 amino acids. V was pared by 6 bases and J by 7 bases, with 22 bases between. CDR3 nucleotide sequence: TGTGCCAGCAGCCTAATTCCGGGAGTAACCGGGAATGAGCAGTTCTTC. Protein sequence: CASSLIPGVTGNEQFF.

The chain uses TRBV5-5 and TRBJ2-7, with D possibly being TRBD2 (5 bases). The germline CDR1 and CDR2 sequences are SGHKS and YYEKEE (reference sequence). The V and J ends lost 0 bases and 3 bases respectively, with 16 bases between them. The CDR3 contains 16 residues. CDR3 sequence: CASSLGLPGYYYEQYF. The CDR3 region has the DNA TGTGCCAGCAGCTTGGGGCTCCCGGGATACTACTACGAGCAGTACTTC.

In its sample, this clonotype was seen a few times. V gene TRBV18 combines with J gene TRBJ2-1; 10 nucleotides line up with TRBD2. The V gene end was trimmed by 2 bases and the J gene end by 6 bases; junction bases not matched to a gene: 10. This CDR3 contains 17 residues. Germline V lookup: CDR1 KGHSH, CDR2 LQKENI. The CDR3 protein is CASSPGPGLAKPNEQFF. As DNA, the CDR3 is TGTGCCAGCTCACCAGGGCCGGGACTAGCGAAACCCAATGAGCAGTTCTTC.

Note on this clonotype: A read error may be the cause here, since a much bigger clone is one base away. CDR3 coding DNA: TGTGCCAGCAGTTCCGAGGGTTTTCAGCCCCAGCATTTT. Translated: CASSSEGFQPQHF. V is TRBV12-3 or TRBV12-4 and J is TRBJ1-5; D not resolved. V was cut by 4 bases and J by 6 bases, with 10 bases left in between. This CDR3 is 13 amino acids long.

The chain's CDR3 is CASSVDTSGMGYNEQFF. CDR3 nucleotide sequence: TGTGCCAGCAGCGTTGATACTAGCGGGATGGGCTACAATGAGCAGTTCTTC. The chain couples TRBV7-3 to TRBJ2-1; TRBD2 matches 10 bases. Germline V gene sequence: CDR1 SGHTA, CDR2 FQGTGA. This CDR3 has 17 amino acids. J lost 3 bases, V lost 5 bases, and 10 bases had no gene match. Full variable domain (outside the CDR3, taken from reference TRBV7-3 and TRBJ2-1): GAGVSQTPSNKVTEKGKYVELRCDPISGHTALYWYRQSLGQGPEFLIYFQGTGAADDSGLPNDRFFAVRPEGSVSTLKIQRTERGDSAVYLCASSVDTSGMGYNEQFFGPGTRLTVL.

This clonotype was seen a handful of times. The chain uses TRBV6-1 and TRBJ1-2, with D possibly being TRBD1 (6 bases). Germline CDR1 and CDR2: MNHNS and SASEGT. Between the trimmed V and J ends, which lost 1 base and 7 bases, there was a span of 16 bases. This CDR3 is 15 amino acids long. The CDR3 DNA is TGTGCCAGCAGTGAAGTTGGGGGCGGCCCTTCTGGCTACACCTTC. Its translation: CASSEVGGGPSGYTF.

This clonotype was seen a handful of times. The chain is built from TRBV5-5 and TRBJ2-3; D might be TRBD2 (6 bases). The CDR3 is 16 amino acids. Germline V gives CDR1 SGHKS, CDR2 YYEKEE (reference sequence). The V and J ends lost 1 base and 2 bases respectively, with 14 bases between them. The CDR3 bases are TGTGCCAGCAGCTTGTCGGTAGCGGAAGCCACAGATACGCAGTATTTT. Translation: CASSLSVAEATDTQYF. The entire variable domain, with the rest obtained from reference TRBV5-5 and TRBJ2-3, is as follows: DAGVTQSPTHLIKTRGQQVTLRCSPISGHKSVSWYQQVLGQGPQFIFQYYEKEERGRGNFPDRFSARQFPNYSSELNVNALLLGDSALYLCASSLSVAEATDTQYFGPGTRLTVL.

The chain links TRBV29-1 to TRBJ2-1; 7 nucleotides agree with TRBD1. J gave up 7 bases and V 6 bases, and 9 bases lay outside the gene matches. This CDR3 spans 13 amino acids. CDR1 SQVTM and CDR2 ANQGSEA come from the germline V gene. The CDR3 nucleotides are TGCAGCGTGGTTTGGCAGGGGGAAAATGAGCAGTTCTTC. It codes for CSVVWQGENEQFF.

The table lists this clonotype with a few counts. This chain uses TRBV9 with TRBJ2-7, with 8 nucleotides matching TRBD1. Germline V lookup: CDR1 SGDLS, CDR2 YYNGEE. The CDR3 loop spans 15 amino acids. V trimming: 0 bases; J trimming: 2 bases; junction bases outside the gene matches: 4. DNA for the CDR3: TGTGCCAGCAGCGTAGGTAGGACAGGGACCTACGAGCAGTACTTC. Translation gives CASSVGRTGTYEQYF.

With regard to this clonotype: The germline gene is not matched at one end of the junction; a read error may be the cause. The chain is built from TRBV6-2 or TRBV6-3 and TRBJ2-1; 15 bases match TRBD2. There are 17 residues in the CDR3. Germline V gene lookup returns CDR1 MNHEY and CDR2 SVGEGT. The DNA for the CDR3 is TGTGCCAGCAGTCCCGGACTAGCGGGAGGGCCATACAGTGAGCAGTTCTTC. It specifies CASSPGLAGGPYSEQFF.